This TCR beta chain is from a study of cytomegalovirus exposure and HLA in healthy donors. Study-wide points: In a later analysis, TCR beta V- and J-gene trimming was associated with a missense DCLRE1C variant.

Primers included in the PCR were 60 Vbeta and 13 Jbeta primers. Some clones are missing from TCRdb's copy, which holds only in-frame ones; the method was immunoSEQ multiplex PCR. The repertoire has over 150,000 clones, 60% to 85% of them found once; the top ten carry around 4.1%. About this clone: The antigen is undetermined.

This CDR3 spans 12 amino acids. With 5 bases removed from V and 0 bases from J, the gap between germline ends came to 8 bases. In germline, CDR1 is GTSNPN, CDR2 SVGIG (reference sequence). The V and J genes are TRBV30 and TRBJ2-7, with D possibly being TRBD1 (6 bases). The clonotype was recovered from a woman aged 40 to 50 in good health and CMV-seronegative. The source material was PBMCs. The CDR3 nucleotides are TGTGCCTGGGCGACAGGCTCCTACGAGCAGTACTTC. This codes for CAWATGSYEQYF.